A single sample is the source of the 30 T cell receptor beta chains below, sequenced in a study of cytomegalovirus exposure and HLA in healthy donors. This table comes from immunoSEQ multiplex PCR, and its TCRdb copy is limited to in-frame clones, with some not included. The table shows 65,000 or so clones, with about 91% occurring only once. The sequenced material came from PBMCs. These receptors came from a young woman in good health and CMV-seronegative.

This chain links TRBV5-1 with TRBJ2-1, with D unclear. The CDR3 runs to 15 residues. The germline CDR1 and CDR2 sequences are SGHRS and YFSETQ. Trimming removed 5 bases at V and 0 bases at J, with 12 bases between. This CDR3 is CASSFPRSSYNEQFF. Written as DNA, the CDR3 is TGCGCCAGCAGTTTCCCTAGGAGCTCCTACAATGAGCAGTTCTTC.

The chain recombines TRBV7-6 with TRBJ2-1; D not resolved. The CDR3 is made up of 16 amino acids. Trimming removed 1 base at V and 0 bases at J, with 10 bases between. CDR1 is SGHVS, CDR2 FNYEAQ, per germline. The CDR3 region is CASSLGLSSSYNEQFF. The DNA of the CDR3 is TGTGCCAGCAGCTTAGGACTCTCGAGCTCCTACAATGAGCAGTTCTTC.

The chain has TRBV4-1 and TRBJ1-1; 8 positions agree with TRBD1. CDR1 is MGHRA and CDR2 is YSYEKL in the germline V gene. The junction had 7 bases not matched to a gene; V was cut back by 2 bases and J by 2 bases. This CDR3 is built from 16 residues. The CDR3 coding sequence is TGCGCCAGCAGCCAAAGCAAGGACAGGGTAAACACTGAAGCTTTCTTT. Amino acids: CASSQSKDRVNTEAFF.

The chain carries TRBV13 and TRBJ2-1, with 8 bases identical to TRBD2. V lost 4 bases to trimming and J lost 6 bases; unmatched junction nucleotides: 8. The germline V gene encodes CDR1 PRHDT and CDR2 FYEKMQ (reference sequence). The CDR3 totals 15 residues. CDR3 in DNA: TGTGCCAGCAGCTCTCGGGGGGGCCGGGCCAATGAGCAGTTCTTC. Protein sequence: CASSSRGGRANEQFF.

J is TRBJ2-1 and V is TRBV11-1; D gene unclear. Germline V gene data show CDR1 as SGHAT and CDR2 as FQDESV (reference sequence). Trimming removed 2 bases at V and 10 bases at J, with 9 bases between. The CDR3 runs 12 residues. The CDR3 loop reads CASSLSSREQFF. CDR3 nucleotides: TGTGCCAGCAGCTTATCGTCCCGGGAGCAGTTCTTC.

The CDR3 reads CASSPGQFATNEKLFF. In DNA, the CDR3 is TGTGCCAGCAGTCCAGGCCAATTTGCAACTAATGAAAAACTGTTTTTT. The rearrangement joins TRBV25-1 to TRBJ1-4; unclear D gene. Germline CDR1 MGHDK, CDR2 SYGVNS. Trimming pared 5 bases from V and 0 bases from J, leaving 13 bases between. The CDR3 sequence is 16 residues long.

V gene TRBV20-1 combines with J gene TRBJ2-3; D unresolved. Between the trimmed V and J ends, which lost 5 bases and 7 bases, there was a span of 7 bases. The CDR3 covers 10 residues. The V gene's germline CDR1 is DFQATT and CDR2 SNEGSKA (reference sequence). CDR3 bases: TGCAGTGCTCCCAAAAATACGCAGTATTTT. It encodes CSAPKNTQYF.

The V call is TRBV19, the J call TRBJ2-3; TRBD2 matches 7 bases. Unmatched junction bases numbered 10, after V lost 2 bases and J lost 5 bases. Germline V gene lookup returns CDR1 LNHDA and CDR2 SQIVND (reference sequence). This CDR3 has 16 residues. DNA of the CDR3: TGTGCCAGTAGTATACCAACGGCGGGAGTCATAGATACGCAGTATTTT. It codes for CASSIPTAGVIDTQYF. Based on the CDR3 plus reference TRBV19 and TRBJ2-3, the full variable domain is DGGITQSPKYLFRKEGQNVTLSCEQNLNHDAMYWYRQDPGQGLRLIYYSQIVNDFQKGDIAEGYSVSREKKESFPLTVTSAQKNPTAFYLCASSIPTAGVIDTQYFGPGTRLTVL.

CDR3 amino acids: CATAGTGSYF. The CDR3 DNA reads TGTGCCACCGCCGGGACAGGGAGTTATTTT. The chain is built from TRBV2 and TRBJ2-3, with TRBD1 matching 9 bases. V shed 10 bases, J shed 15 bases, and the junction held 8 bases outside the gene matches. Germline V gene sequence: CDR1 SNHLY, CDR2 FYNNEI. The CDR3 totals 10 residues.

The chain joins TRBV5-1 to TRBJ1-4, with D possibly being TRBD1 (6 bases). CDR1 and CDR2 (germline): SGHRS, YFSETQ. The CDR3 covers 16 residues. The ends were cut back, 3 bases at V and 0 bases at J, with 12 bases in the middle. CDR3 nucleotides: TGCGCCAGCAGCTCCCGACAGGTTGCAACTAATGAAAAACTGTTTTTT. It encodes CASSSRQVATNEKLFF.

The chain recombines TRBV5-1 with TRBJ1-1; D is undetermined. V lost 0 bases and J 4 bases, leaving 10 bases between the germline ends. CDR3 size: 14 residues. Germline assignment: CDR1 SGHRS and CDR2 YFSETQ. The CDR3 sequence: CASSLAGLSTEAFF. The CDR3, as DNA: TGCGCCAGCAGCTTGGCAGGCCTTAGCACTGAAGCTTTCTTT.

The CDR3 nucleotides are TGTGCCAGCACGGGACAGATGAACACTGAAGCTTTCTTT. Protein: CASTGQMNTEAFF. This sequence joins TRBV28 and TRBJ1-1; 7 bases fit TRBD1. CDR3 length: 13 amino acids. In germline, CDR1 is MDHEN, CDR2 SYDVKM. Unmatched junction bases numbered 2, after V lost 7 bases and J lost 0 bases.

The rearrangement links TRBV2 to TRBJ1-1, with a possible D match to TRBD1 (5 bases). Trimming removed 9 bases from V and 4 bases from J, with 6 bases in between. The CDR3 totals 10 residues. Germline values: CDR1 SNHLY, CDR2 FYNNEI. CDR3: CASRGTEAFF. The CDR3 region has the DNA TGTGCCAGTAGGGGCACTGAAGCTTTCTTT.

The chain uses TRBV4-1 and TRBJ2-7; TRBD2 is a possible D gene (6 bases). V dropped 5 bases and J dropped 6 bases, with 14 bases sitting between them. Germline V gene data show CDR1 as MGHRA and CDR2 as YSYEKL. This CDR3 is built from 13 residues. Here the CDR3 DNA reads TGCGCCAGCAGCTGGGGGTTGGGGGGCGAGCAGTACTTC. It specifies CASSWGLGGEQYF.

This chain connects TRBV7-9 to TRBJ2-1; 13 bases line up with TRBD2. The V segment lost 4 bases and the J segment 0 bases; nucleotides outside the gene matches: 3. Germline CDR1 reads SEHNR; CDR2 reads FQNEAQ (reference sequence). The CDR3 consists of 17 residues. This chain's CDR3 is CASSSGLAGSSYNEQFF. CDR3 nucleotides: TGTGCCAGCAGCTCGGGACTAGCGGGGAGCTCCTACAATGAGCAGTTCTTC.

In this sample, this clone turned up once. Here the CDR3 reads CASSQDGPGMSGRGHEQYF. The CDR3 nucleotides read TGTGCCAGCAGCCAGGATGGGCCGGGGATGAGTGGGAGGGGCCACGAGCAGTACTTC. This sequence joins TRBV4-2 and TRBJ2-7; 7 positions match TRBD2. Germline V lookup: CDR1 LGHNA, CDR2 YNFKEQ. With 3 bases clipped from V and 5 bases from J, the junction kept 22 bases outside the gene matches. This CDR3 contains 19 residues.

The CDR3 coding sequence is TGTGCCAGCAGTTCGACAGATAGCAATCAGCCCCAGCATTTT. Translated: CASSSTDSNQPQHF. This chain connects TRBV27 to TRBJ1-5; a weak D match, TRBD1 (5 bases). This CDR3 has 14 residues. Germline CDR1 and CDR2: MNHEY and SMNVEV (reference sequence). The V gene lost 4 bases and the J gene lost 0 bases, with 7 bases spanning the gap.

This rearrangement joins TRBV29-1 to TRBJ1-1; 7 bases agree with TRBD1. The CDR3 has 14 amino acids. Germline CDR1 SQVTM, CDR2 ANQGSEA. The trim removed 6 bases at V and 1 base at J, leaving 8 bases unmatched. The CDR3 sequence is CSVGPTGWNTEAFF. Here the CDR3 DNA reads TGCAGCGTGGGTCCGACAGGGTGGAACACTGAAGCTTTCTTT.

The CDR3 protein is CASSPGGGNEQFF. The CDR3 bases are TGTGCCAGCAGCCCAGGCGGGGGGAATGAGCAGTTCTTC. The chain joins TRBV28 to TRBJ2-1; 8 bases fit TRBD2. Unmatched junction bases numbered 5, after V lost 6 bases and J lost 7 bases. Per the germline V gene, CDR1 is MDHEN and CDR2 is SYDVKM. The CDR3 length is 13 residues.

The V and J genes are TRBV4-3 and TRBJ2-7, with 7 nucleotides matching TRBD2. The junction had 6 bases not matched to a gene; V was cut back by 4 bases and J by 0 bases. The length of the CDR3 is 15 residues. Germline V CDR1 and CDR2: LGHNA, YSLEER. Written as DNA, the CDR3 is TGCGCCAGCAGCCCCGGACCGGGGGGCTCCTACGAGCAGTACTTC. Protein sequence: CASSPGPGGSYEQYF.

This chain links TRBV11-3 with TRBJ2-5; tentatively, D is TRBD2 (7 bases). Trimming shortened V by 5 bases and J by 5 bases, and 18 bases separated the two germline ends. The V gene's germline CDR1 is SGHNT and CDR2 YENEEA. The CDR3 is 15 residues long. CDR3 residues: CASSLRGAGGETQYF. The CDR3, as DNA: TGTGCCAGCAGCCTACGGGGGGCCGGTGGGGAGACCCAGTACTTC.

This rearrangement joins TRBV11-1 to TRBJ1-5; D remains ambiguous. Trimming took 1 base from V and 5 from J, leaving 6 bases between them. The CDR3 has 13 amino acids. Germline values: CDR1 SGHAT, CDR2 FQDESV (reference sequence). In DNA, the CDR3 is TGTGCCAGCAGCTTAGAACTCGATCAGCCCCAGCATTTT. Its protein product is CASSLELDQPQHF.

The chain uses TRBV4-1 and TRBJ2-7; 9 bases are shared with TRBD2. CDR3 length: 15 residues. Germline lookup yields CDR1 MGHRA and CDR2 YSYEKL. V gave up 1 base and J gave up 2 bases; unmatched junction bases: 3. The CDR3 loop is CASSQVTSGAYEQYF. The CDR3 nucleotides read TGCGCCAGCAGCCAAGTGACTAGCGGAGCCTACGAGCAGTACTTC.

The V and J genes are TRBV5-5 and TRBJ2-5; D is unclear. Germline loops: CDR1 SGHKS, CDR2 YYEKEE (reference sequence). Trimming pared 3 bases from V and 5 bases from J, leaving 20 bases between. CDR3 length equals 16 residues. The CDR3 sequence is CASSSGPLADVETQYF. CDR3 nucleotides: TGTGCCAGCAGCTCCGGCCCCTTGGCGGATGTGGAGACCCAGTACTTC.

The rearrangement uses TRBV21-1 and TRBJ2-5; the table gives TRBD2 as D, unverified against the DNA. TRBV21-1 corresponds to a pseudogene. The CDR3 is made up of 14 amino acids. This CDR3 reads CASSKGGESETQYF. The CDR3 nucleotides read TGTGCCAGCAGCAAAGGGGGGGAGTCAGAGACCCAGTACTTC.

The rearrangement joins TRBV19 to TRBJ1-2; D is unclear. Germline CDR1 reads LNHDA; CDR2 reads SQIVND (reference sequence). The CDR3 runs to 14 residues. Trimming removed 3 bases from V and 5 bases from J, with 13 bases in between. The CDR3 spells CASSIDGSLYGYTF. CDR3 bases: TGTGCCAGTAGTATCGACGGGTCTCTTTATGGCTACACCTTC.

This chain links TRBV7-2 with TRBJ2-1; 12 bases fit TRBD2. V was pared by 6 bases and J by 7 bases, with 16 bases of the junction left unmatched. The CDR3 spans 18 residues. Looked up from germline, CDR1 is SGHTA and CDR2 is FQGNSA. CDR3 region: CASSPRGRTSGIGNEQFF. The CDR3, as DNA: TGTGCCAGCAGTCCCAGGGGGCGGACTAGCGGGATTGGTAATGAGCAGTTCTTC.

The chain has TRBV7-9 and TRBJ1-4; 9 bases are a match to TRBD1. The CDR3 totals 15 residues. With V trimmed by 5 bases and J by 7 bases, 8 bases remained unmatched. Germline CDR1 and CDR2: SEHNR and FQNEAQ (reference sequence). The CDR3 DNA reads as TGTGCCAGCAGCCCAGGACAGGGGAGGGTTGAAAAACTGTTTTTT. Translation: CASSPGQGRVEKLFF.

The chain couples TRBV2 to TRBJ2-6; TRBD1 agrees at 8 bases. The CDR3 is 16 amino acids. The germline gives CDR1 SNHLY, CDR2 FYNNEI. Trimming at V came to 10 bases and at J to 0 bases, leaving 8 bases not matched to a gene. The DNA of the CDR3 is TGTGCCACCACGACAGGGGTCATCTCTGGGGCCAACGTCCTGACTTTC. Translation: CATTTGVISGANVLTF.

The rearrangement links TRBV2 to TRBJ1-3; weak D call: TRBD1 (5 bases). The CDR3 has 15 amino acids. Germline-derived CDR1 and CDR2 are SNHLY and FYNNEI. V lost 6 bases, J lost 0 bases, and 12 bases lay in between. For the CDR3, the DNA is TGTGCCAGCAGCACGACAGTCGACTCTGGAAACACCATATATTTT. Protein sequence: CASSTTVDSGNTIYF.